This T cell receptor beta chain originates from a study of breast tumors, draining lymph nodes, adjacent tissues. Overall study results and limits: Tumor and nontumor repertoires were significantly more similar in luminal-like than in basal-like breast cancer. Data fit most tumor T cells coming from lymph node, expanding in tumor. Tumor TCR diversity was below lymph nodes but above nontumor tissue. Data only fit, rather than demonstrated, lymph node origin of most tumor T cells.

Breast cancer patients provided tissue from their axillary draining lymph nodes. The CDR3 is made up of 15 amino acids. Between the trimmed V and J ends, which lost 5 bases and 0 bases, there was a span of 8 bases. CDR1 is SNHLY, CDR2 FYNNEI, per germline. TCRdb itself ran the multiplex PCR reads through MiXCR, one entry per CDR3 protein. Of tens of thousands of distinct CDR3 sequences listed, approximately 20% are singletons. This clonotype was counted ten times or more. No antigen is known for it. The V gene is TRBV2, the J gene TRBJ2-6; D may be TRBD1 or TRBD2 (5 bases each). Sequenced material: axillary lymph node tissue. The sequence derives from a female donor with breast cancer. Some clones in this sample may be carry-over from other donors' samples. The CDR3 loop is CASSWDRSGANVLTF. CDR3 DNA: TGTGCCAGCAGTTGGGACCGCTCTGGGGCCAACGTCCTGACTTTC.